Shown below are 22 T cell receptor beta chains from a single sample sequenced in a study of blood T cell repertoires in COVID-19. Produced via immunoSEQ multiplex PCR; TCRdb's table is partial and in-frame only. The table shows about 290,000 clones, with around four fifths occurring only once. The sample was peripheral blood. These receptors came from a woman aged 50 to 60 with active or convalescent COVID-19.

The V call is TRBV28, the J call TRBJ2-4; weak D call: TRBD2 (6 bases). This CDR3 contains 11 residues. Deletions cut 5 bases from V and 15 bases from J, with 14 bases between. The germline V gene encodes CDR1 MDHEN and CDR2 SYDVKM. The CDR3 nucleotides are TGTGCCAGCAGTACCGGGACTCCTCGGTACTTC. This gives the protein CASSTGTPRYF. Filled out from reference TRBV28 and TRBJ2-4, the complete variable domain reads DVKVTQSSRYLVKRTGEKVFLECVQDMDHENMFWYRQDPGLGLRLIYFSYDVKMKEKGDIPEGYSVSREKKERFSLILESASTNQTSMYLCASSTGTPRYFGAGTRLSVL.

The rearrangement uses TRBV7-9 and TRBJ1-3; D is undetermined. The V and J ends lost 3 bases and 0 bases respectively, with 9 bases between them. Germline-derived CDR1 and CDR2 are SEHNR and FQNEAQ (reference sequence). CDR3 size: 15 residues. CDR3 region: CASSFTGNSGNTIYF. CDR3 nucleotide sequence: TGTGCCAGCAGCTTTACGGGGAACTCTGGAAACACCATATATTTT.

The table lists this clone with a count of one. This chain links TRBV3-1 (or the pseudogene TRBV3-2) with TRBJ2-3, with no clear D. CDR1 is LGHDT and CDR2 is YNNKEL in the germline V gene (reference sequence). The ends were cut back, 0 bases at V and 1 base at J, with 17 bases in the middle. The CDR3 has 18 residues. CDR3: CASSQDYRLDRGTDTQYF. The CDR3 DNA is TGTGCCAGCAGCCAAGATTACCGACTTGACCGGGGCACAGATACGCAGTATTTT.

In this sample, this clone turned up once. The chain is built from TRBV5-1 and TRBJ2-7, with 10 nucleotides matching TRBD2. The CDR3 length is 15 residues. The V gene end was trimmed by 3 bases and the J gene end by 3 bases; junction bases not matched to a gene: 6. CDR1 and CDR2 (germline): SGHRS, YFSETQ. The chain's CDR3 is CASSWASGSGYEQYF. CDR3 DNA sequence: TGCGCCAGCAGCTGGGCTAGCGGGAGCGGCTACGAGCAGTACTTC.

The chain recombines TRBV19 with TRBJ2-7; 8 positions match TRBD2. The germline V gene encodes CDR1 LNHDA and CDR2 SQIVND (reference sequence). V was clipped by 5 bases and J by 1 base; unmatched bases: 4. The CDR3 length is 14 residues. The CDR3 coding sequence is TGTGCCAGTAGTCCCTCGGGAGGGTCCTACGAGCAGTACTTC. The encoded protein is CASSPSGGSYEQYF. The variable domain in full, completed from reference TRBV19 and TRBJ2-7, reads DGGITQSPKYLFRKEGQNVTLSCEQNLNHDAMYWYRQDPGQGLRLIYYSQIVNDFQKGDIAEGYSVSREKKESFPLTVTSAQKNPTAFYLCASSPSGGSYEQYFGPGTRLTVT.

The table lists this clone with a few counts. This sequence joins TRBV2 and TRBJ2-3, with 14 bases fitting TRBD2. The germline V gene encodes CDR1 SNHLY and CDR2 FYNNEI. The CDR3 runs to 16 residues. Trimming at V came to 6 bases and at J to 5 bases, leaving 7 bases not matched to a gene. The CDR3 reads CASSEWGLAGEDTQYF. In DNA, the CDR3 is TGTGCCAGCAGCGAGTGGGGACTAGCGGGAGAAGATACGCAGTATTTT.

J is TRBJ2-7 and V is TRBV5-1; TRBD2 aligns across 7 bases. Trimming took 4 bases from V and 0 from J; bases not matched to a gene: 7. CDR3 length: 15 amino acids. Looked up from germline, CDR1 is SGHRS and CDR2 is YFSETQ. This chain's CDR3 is CASSRGPSGSYEQYF. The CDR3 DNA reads TGCGCCAGCAGCCGGGGCCCTAGCGGCTCCTACGAGCAGTACTTC.

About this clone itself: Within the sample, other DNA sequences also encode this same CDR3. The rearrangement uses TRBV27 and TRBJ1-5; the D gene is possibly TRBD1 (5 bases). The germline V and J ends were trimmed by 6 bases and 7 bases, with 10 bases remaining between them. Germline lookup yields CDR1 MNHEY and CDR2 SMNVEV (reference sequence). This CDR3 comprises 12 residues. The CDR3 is CASRRGGQPQHF. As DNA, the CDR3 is TGTGCCAGCAGACGGGGGGGGCAGCCCCAGCATTTT.

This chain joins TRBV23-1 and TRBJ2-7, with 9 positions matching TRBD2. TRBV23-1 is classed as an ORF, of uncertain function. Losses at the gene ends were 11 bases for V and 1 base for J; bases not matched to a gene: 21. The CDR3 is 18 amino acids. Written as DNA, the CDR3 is TGCGCCCGGCCCCATCCCGGGAAGCGGGAGGCAGGGTCCTACGAGCAGTACTTC. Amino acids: CARPHPGKREAGSYEQYF.

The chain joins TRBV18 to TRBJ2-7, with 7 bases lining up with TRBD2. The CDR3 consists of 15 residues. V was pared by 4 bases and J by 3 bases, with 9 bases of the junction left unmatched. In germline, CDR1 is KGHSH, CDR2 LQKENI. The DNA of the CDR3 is TGTGCCAGCTCACTAACTGGGGCTAGCGGCTACGAGCAGTACTTC. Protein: CASSLTGASGYEQYF.

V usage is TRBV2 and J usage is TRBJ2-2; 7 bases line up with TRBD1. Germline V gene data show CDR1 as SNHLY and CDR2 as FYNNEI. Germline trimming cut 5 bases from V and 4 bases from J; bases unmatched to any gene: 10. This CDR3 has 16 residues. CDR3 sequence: CASSSDRAGPTGELFF. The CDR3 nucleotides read TGTGCCAGCAGTAGCGACAGGGCCGGTCCCACCGGGGAGCTGTTTTTT.

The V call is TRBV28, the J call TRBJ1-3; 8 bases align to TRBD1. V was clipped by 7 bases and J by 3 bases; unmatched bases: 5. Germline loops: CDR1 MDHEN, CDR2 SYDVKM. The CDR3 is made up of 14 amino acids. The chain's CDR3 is CASTETGVGNTIYF. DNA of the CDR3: TGTGCCAGCACCGAGACAGGGGTTGGAAACACCATATATTTT.

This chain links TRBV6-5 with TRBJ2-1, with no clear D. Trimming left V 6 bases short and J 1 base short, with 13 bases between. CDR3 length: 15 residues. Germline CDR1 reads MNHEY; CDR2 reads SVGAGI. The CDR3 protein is CASRTLGASYNEQFF. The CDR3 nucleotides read TGTGCCAGCAGGACCCTTGGAGCGTCCTACAATGAGCAGTTCTTC.

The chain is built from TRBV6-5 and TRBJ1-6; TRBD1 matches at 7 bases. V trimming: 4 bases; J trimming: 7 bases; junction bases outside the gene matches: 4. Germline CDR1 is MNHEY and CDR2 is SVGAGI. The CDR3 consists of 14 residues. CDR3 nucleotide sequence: TGTGCCAGCAGTTCGGGACAGCCCAATTCACCCCTCCACTTT. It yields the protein CASSSGQPNSPLHF.

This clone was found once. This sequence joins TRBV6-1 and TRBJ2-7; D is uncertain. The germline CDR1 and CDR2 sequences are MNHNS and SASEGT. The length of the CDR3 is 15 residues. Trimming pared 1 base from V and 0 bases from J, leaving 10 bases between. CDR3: CASSEVKRRSYEQYF. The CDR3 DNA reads TGTGCCAGCAGTGAAGTGAAGCGACGCTCCTACGAGCAGTACTTC.

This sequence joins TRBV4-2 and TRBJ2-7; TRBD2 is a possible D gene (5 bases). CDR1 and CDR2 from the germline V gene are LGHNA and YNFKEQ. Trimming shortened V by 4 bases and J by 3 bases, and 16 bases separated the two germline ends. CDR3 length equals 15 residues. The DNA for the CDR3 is TGTGCCAGCAGCCCAATGGTGGGAGAGAGCTACGAGCAGTACTTC. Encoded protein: CASSPMVGESYEQYF.

The CDR3 DNA reads TGTGCCAGTAGTGCCCCCGGGACAGGGGGGGAAAAACTGTTTTTT. Protein: CASSAPGTGGEKLFF. The chain uses TRBV19 and TRBJ1-4; TRBD1 agrees at 11 bases. Germline values: CDR1 LNHDA, CDR2 SQIVND (reference sequence). This CDR3 region has 15 residues. With V trimmed by 5 bases and J by 8 bases, 7 bases remained unmatched.

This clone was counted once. The CDR3 loop reads CAIRGLAGGVDTQYF. CDR3 in DNA: TGTGCCATCAGGGGACTAGCGGGAGGGGTAGATACGCAGTATTTT. This rearrangement joins TRBV10-3 to TRBJ2-3; the match to TRBD2 covers 16 bases. V gave up 6 bases and J gave up 5 bases; unmatched junction bases: 2. The CDR3 sequence is 15 residues long. Germline CDR1 reads ENHRY; CDR2 reads SYGVKD.

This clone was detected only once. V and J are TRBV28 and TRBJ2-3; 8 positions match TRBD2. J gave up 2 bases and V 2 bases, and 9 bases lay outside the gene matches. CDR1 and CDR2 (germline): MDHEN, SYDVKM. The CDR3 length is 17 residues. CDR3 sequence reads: CASSLPGVSGITDTQYF. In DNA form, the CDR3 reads TGTGCCAGCAGTTTACCCGGGGTTAGCGGGATCACAGATACGCAGTATTTT.

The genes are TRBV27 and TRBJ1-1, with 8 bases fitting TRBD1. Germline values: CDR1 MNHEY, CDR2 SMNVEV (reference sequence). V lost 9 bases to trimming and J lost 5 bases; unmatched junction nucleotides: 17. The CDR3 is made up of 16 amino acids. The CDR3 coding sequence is TGTGCCAGTACCTTAGGTCCAGGGGGCTCGGGAACTGAAGCTTTCTTT. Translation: CASTLGPGGSGTEAFF.

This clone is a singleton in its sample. The CDR3 region is CASRAGGGQGQYF. DNA of the CDR3: TGTGCCAGCAGAGCCGGGGGGGGTCAGGGGCAGTACTTC. This chain links TRBV2 with TRBJ2-7; 8 bases match TRBD2. CDR3 size: 13 residues. J was trimmed by 9 bases and V by 6 bases; bases with no gene match: 10. Germline V CDR1 and CDR2: SNHLY, FYNNEI.

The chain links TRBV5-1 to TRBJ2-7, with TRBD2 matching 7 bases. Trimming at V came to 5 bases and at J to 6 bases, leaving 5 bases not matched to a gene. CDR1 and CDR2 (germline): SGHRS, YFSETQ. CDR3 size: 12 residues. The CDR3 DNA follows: TGCGCCAGCAGTTTCTGGGGGGGCGAGCAGTACTTC. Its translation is CASSFWGGEQYF.